The rows below give T cell receptor beta chains drawn from one sample of a study of T cell responses to AZD1222 COVID-19 vaccine. Clones were read by immunoSEQ multiplex PCR, and TCRdb kept only the in-frame ones, dropping some. Here the sample spans about 100,000 clones, 70% to 90% being singletons. The specimen comprised peripheral blood, sampled 28 days after the second AZD1222 dose. These receptors all come from an adult who received the AZD1222 COVID-19 vaccine. The CDR3 runs from the conserved cysteine through the conserved F or W. A D gene is named only where the DNA matches it firmly. Clone size is shown for a subset of rows, as once, few, many or a class of expanded clone.

size,J,D,V,DNA,CDR3
.,TRBJ2-7,TRBD2,TRBV27,TGTGCCAGCAGTTTATTCCCCGGGACTATGTCTGGCGAGCAGTACTTC,CASSLFPGTMSGEQYF
.,TRBJ1-4,.,TRBV3-1/TRBV3-2,TGTGCCAGCAGCCAAGATCAAGGGATTGGCGAAAAACTGTTTTTT,CASSQDQGIGEKLFF
.,TRBJ1-6,TRBD1,TRBV5-1,TGCGCCAGCAGCTTGGGACCAGCCGGGACAGGGTCACCCCTCCACTTT,CASSLGPAGTGSPLHF
.,TRBJ1-1,TRBD1,TRBV4-2,TGTGCCAGCAGCCAAGGGACAGGGGGTAGAATGGACACTGAAGCTTTCTTT,CASSQGTGGRMDTEAFF
.,TRBJ2-1,.,TRBV5-6,TGTGCCAGCAGCTTGGGGACTAATGAGCAGTTCTTC,CASSLGTNEQFF
.,TRBJ1-1,.,TRBV29-1,TGCAGCGTTGCCAAGGATTACGGAGCTTTCTTT,CSVAKDYGAFF
.,TRBJ1-2,.,TRBV30,TGTGCCAGCATCCGGGACGGGAACTATGGCTACACCTTC,CASIRDGNYGYTF
.,TRBJ2-7,.,TRBV18,TGTGCCAGCTCACGTCAGGGCTACGAGCAGTACTTC,CASSRQGYEQYF
.,TRBJ2-3,.,TRBV10-1,TGCGCCAGCAGTGCGGCAGGGCCAGATACGCAGTATTTT,CASSAAGPDTQYF
.,TRBJ2-5,.,TRBV7-9,TGTGCCAGCAGCGAAACAGGGACGGAGACCCAGTACTTC,CASSETGTETQYF
.,TRBJ1-4,.,TRBV18,TGTGCCAGCTCACCACCTTCAGTGGAGGAAAAACTGTTTTTT,CASSPPSVEEKLFF
.,TRBJ1-4,.,TRBV6-6,TGTGCCAGCATGAAAAGTGCAACTAATGAAAAACTGTTTTTT,CASMKSATNEKLFF
.,TRBJ1-6,.,TRBV7-9,TGTGCCAGCAGCTTAGCGGAGGGAGCAGGGGTTAATTCACCCCTCCACTTT,CASSLAEGAGVNSPLHF
once,TRBJ2-7,.,TRBV7-2,TGTGCCAGCAGCTTAGGACAGGGAGGTACCTACGAGCAGTACTTC,CASSLGQGGTYEQYF
.,TRBJ1-5,.,TRBV28,TGTGCCAGCAGCCTTGCGTGGGCAGTATATAGCAATCAGCCCCAGCATTTT,CASSLAWAVYSNQPQHF